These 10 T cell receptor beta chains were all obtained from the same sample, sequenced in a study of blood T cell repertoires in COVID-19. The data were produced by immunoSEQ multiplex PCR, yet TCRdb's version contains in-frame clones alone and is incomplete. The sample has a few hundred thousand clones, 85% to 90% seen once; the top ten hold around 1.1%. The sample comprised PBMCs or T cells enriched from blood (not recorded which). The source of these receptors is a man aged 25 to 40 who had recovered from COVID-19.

Here the CDR3 DNA reads TGTGCCAGCTCGGACACCTATAATTCACCCCTCCACTTT. It translates to CASSDTYNSPLHF. This chain joins TRBV18 and TRBJ1-6, with TRBD1 as a possible D gene (5 bases). The CDR3 spans 13 residues. Trimming removed 6 bases at V and 2 bases at J, with 5 bases between. The V gene's germline CDR1 is KGHSH and CDR2 LQKENI.

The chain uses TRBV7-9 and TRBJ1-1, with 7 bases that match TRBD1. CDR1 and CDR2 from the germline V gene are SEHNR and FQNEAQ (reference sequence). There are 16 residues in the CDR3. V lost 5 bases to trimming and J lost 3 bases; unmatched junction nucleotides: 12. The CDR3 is CASSQTGAGWDTEAFF. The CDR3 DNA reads TGTGCCAGCAGCCAAACAGGGGCGGGTTGGGACACTGAAGCTTTCTTT.

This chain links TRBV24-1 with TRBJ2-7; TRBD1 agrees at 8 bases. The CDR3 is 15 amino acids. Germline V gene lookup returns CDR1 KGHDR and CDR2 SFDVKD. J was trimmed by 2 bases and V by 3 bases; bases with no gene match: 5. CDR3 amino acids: CATSDGAQGAYEQYF. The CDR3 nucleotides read TGTGCCACCAGTGATGGGGCACAGGGGGCCTACGAGCAGTACTTC.

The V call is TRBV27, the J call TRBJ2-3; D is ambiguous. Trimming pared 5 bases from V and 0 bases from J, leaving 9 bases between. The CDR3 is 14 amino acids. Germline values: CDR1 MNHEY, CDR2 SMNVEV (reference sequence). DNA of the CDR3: TGTGCCAGCAGTCCCCGGTCCAGCACAGATACGCAGTATTTT. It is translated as CASSPRSSTDTQYF.

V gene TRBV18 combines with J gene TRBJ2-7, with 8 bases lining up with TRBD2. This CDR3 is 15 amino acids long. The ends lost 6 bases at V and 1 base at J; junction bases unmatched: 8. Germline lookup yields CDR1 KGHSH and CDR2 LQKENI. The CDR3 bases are TGTGCCAGCTCCCAGGGTAGCGGGACGTCCTACGAGCAGTACTTC. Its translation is CASSQGSGTSYEQYF.

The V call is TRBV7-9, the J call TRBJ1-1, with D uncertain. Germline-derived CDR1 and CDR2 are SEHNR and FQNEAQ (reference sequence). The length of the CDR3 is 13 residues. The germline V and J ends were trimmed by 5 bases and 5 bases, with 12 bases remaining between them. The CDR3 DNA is TGTGCCAGCAGCCCTCCCTCCGGGACTGAAGCTTTCTTT. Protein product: CASSPPSGTEAFF.

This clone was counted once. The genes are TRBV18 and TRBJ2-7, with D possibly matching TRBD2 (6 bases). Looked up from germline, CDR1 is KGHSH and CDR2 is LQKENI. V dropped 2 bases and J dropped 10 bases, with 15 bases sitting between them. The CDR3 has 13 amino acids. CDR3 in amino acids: CASSPGEELAQYF. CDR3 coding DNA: TGTGCCAGCTCACCAGGGGAGGAGTTGGCTCAGTACTTC.

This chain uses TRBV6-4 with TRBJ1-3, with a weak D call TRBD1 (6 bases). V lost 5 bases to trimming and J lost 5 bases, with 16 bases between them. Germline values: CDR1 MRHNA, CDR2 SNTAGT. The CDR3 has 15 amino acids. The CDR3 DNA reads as TGTGCCAGCAGTCCTGGGGGGGCGAGAAGAAACACCATATATTTT. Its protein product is CASSPGGARRNTIYF.

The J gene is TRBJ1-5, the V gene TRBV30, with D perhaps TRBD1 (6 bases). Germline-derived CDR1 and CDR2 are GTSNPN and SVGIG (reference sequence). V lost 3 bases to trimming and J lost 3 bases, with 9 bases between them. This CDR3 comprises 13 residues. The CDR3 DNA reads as TGTGCCTGGAGCCGGGACACCAATCAGCCCCAGCATTTT. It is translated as CAWSRDTNQPQHF.

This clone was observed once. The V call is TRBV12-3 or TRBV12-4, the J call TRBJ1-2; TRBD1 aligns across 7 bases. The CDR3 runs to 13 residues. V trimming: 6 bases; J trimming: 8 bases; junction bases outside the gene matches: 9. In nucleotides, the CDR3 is TGTGCCAGCAGAACAGGGGCGGGCAAGGGCTACACCTTC. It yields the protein CASRTGAGKGYTF.